The 18 T cell receptor beta chains listed next were all sequenced from one sample in a study of cytomegalovirus exposure and HLA in healthy donors. The study ran its PCR with 60 Vbeta and 13 Jbeta primers. Measured with immunoSEQ multiplex PCR; TCRdb has only the in-frame clones, and not every one. This sample has around 140,000 clones, with more than 70% found just once. The material sequenced was PBMCs. These TCRs come from a male donor in good health and CMV-seronegative.

The gene calls are TRBV19 and TRBJ2-2; TRBD2 agrees at 8 bases. The V and J ends lost 3 bases and 7 bases, in that order; junction bases with no gene match: 4. The CDR3 loop spans 14 amino acids. CDR1 and CDR2 (germline): LNHDA, SQIVND (reference sequence). Here the CDR3 DNA reads TGTGCCAGTAGTATGCGGGGGGCCCACGGGGAGCTGTTTTTT. This encodes CASSMRGAHGELFF.

The chain employs TRBV15 and TRBJ1-2; TRBD1 matches at 10 bases. The germline V gene encodes CDR1 LNHNV and CDR2 YYDKDF (reference sequence). After removal of 1 base from V and 4 bases from J, the junction contained 6 bases not matched to a gene. The CDR3 contains 16 residues. CDR3 sequence reads: CATSRGTTGGIYGYTF. CDR3 nucleotide sequence: TGTGCCACCAGCAGAGGAACGACAGGGGGCATCTATGGCTACACCTTC.

The V call is TRBV7-2, the J call TRBJ1-5; D gene ambiguous. The CDR3 sequence is 15 residues long. Looked up from germline, CDR1 is SGHTA and CDR2 is FQGNSA. The germline V and J ends were trimmed by 5 bases and 4 bases, with 15 bases remaining between them. The CDR3 coding sequence is TGTGCCAGCAGCCCCGAGGGTTTAGGGAATCAGCCCCAGCATTTT. Its translation: CASSPEGLGNQPQHF.

This sequence joins TRBV27 and TRBJ2-6; tentative D call: TRBD2 (5 bases). Germline V CDR1 and CDR2: MNHEY, SMNVEV (reference sequence). The CDR3 consists of 16 residues. Between the trimmed V and J ends, which lost 3 bases and 0 bases, there was a span of 9 bases. The CDR3 loop reads CASSFGGFSGANVLTF. The CDR3 nucleotides read TGTGCCAGCAGTTTCGGAGGATTCTCTGGGGCCAACGTCCTGACTTTC.

The chain recombines TRBV7-2 with TRBJ2-5, with TRBD2 identical over 8 bases. The CDR3 length is 14 residues. Germline V gene lookup returns CDR1 SGHTA and CDR2 FQGNSA. V gave up 5 bases and J gave up 9 bases; unmatched junction bases: 11. CDR3 sequence reads: CASSPSGGHRSQYF. The CDR3 coding sequence is TGTGCCAGCAGCCCGAGCGGGGGCCACAGGTCCCAGTACTTC. Full variable domain (outside the CDR3, taken from reference TRBV7-2 and TRBJ2-5): GAGVSQSPSNKVTEKGKDVELRCDPISGHTALYWYRQSLGQGLEFLIYFQGNSAPDKSGLPSDRFSAERTGGSVSTLTIQRTQQEDSAVYLCASSPSGGHRSQYFGPGTRLLVL.

In this sample, this clone turned up a few times. This rearrangement joins TRBV9 to TRBJ2-5; 7 bases line up with TRBD2. Trimming at V came to 4 bases and at J to 2 bases, leaving 8 bases not matched to a gene. This CDR3 spans 15 amino acids. Germline V gives CDR1 SGDLS, CDR2 YYNGEE. The CDR3 sequence: CASSLSTGGQETQYF. The CDR3 DNA follows: TGTGCCAGCAGCTTAAGCACGGGGGGACAAGAGACCCAGTACTTC.

The genes are TRBV5-1 and TRBJ2-2; tentative D call: TRBD1 (5 bases). Trimming took 4 bases from V and 4 from J, leaving 17 bases between them. The CDR3 is 16 amino acids. Germline assignment: CDR1 SGHRS and CDR2 YFSETQ. CDR3 residues: CASSVLGVESTGELFF. CDR3 DNA: TGCGCCAGCAGCGTCCTAGGGGTAGAAAGCACCGGGGAGCTGTTTTTT.

V gene TRBV23-1 combines with J gene TRBJ2-7, with a tentative D call TRBD1 (5 bases). TRBV23-1 is recorded as an ORF, its role being uncertain. The CDR3 consists of 16 residues. Trimming removed 0 bases from V and 0 bases from J, with 12 bases in between. The CDR3 region has the DNA TGCGCCAGCAGTCAATCGCGCCAGGGCCTCTCCTACGAGCAGTACTTC. This codes for CASSQSRQGLSYEQYF.

The rearrangement uses TRBV15 and TRBJ1-3; no firm D call. This CDR3 spans 15 amino acids. Trimming took 1 base from V and 1 from J, leaving 8 bases between them. Germline CDR1 is LNHNV and CDR2 is YYDKDF (reference sequence). The CDR3 spells CATSRATRSGNTIYF. In nucleotides, the CDR3 is TGTGCCACCAGCAGAGCTACTCGGTCTGGAAACACCATATATTTT.

This chain's CDR3 is CASSRDRVKLFF. The CDR3 DNA reads as TGTGCCAGCAGTAGGGACAGGGTAAAACTGTTTTTT. The chain recombines TRBV6-6 with TRBJ1-4; 9 bases match TRBD1. CDR1 is MNHNY, CDR2 SVGAGI, per germline (reference sequence). This CDR3 is 12 amino acids long. With 5 bases clipped from V and 10 bases from J, the junction kept 2 bases outside the gene matches.

The rearrangement joins TRBV6-5 to TRBJ1-5; D is unresolved. Germline V gene sequence: CDR1 MNHEY, CDR2 SVGAGI. There are 13 residues in the CDR3. Trimming removed 5 bases from V and 7 bases from J, with 12 bases in between. CDR3: CASSSGLRQPQHF. Here the CDR3 DNA reads TGTGCCAGCAGTAGCGGACTACGACAGCCCCAGCATTTT.

There are a few counts of this clone. The chain recombines TRBV7-2 with TRBJ2-2; D is unclear. CDR3 size: 12 residues. The germline gives CDR1 SGHTA, CDR2 FQGNSA. The V gene lost 5 bases and the J gene lost 3 bases, with 4 bases spanning the gap. CDR3 nucleotides: TGTGCCAGCAGCCCATACACCGGGGAGCTGTTTTTT. Encoded protein: CASSPYTGELFF. The complete variable domain, with remaining parts taken from reference TRBV7-2 and TRBJ2-2, reads GAGVSQSPSNKVTEKGKDVELRCDPISGHTALYWYRQSLGQGLEFLIYFQGNSAPDKSGLPSDRFSAERTGGSVSTLTIQRTQQEDSAVYLCASSPYTGELFFGEGSRLTVL.

CDR3 nucleotide sequence: TGCGCCAGCAGCCAAGGCGGGACAGGGGGCTGGGGCTACACCTTC. This encodes CASSQGGTGGWGYTF. The V and J genes are TRBV4-1 and TRBJ1-2; 12 bases align to TRBD1. The V and J ends lost 1 base and 8 bases, in that order; junction bases with no gene match: 5. The CDR3 totals 15 residues. Germline V gene data show CDR1 as MGHRA and CDR2 as YSYEKL.

This clone was found a few times. This chain connects TRBV6-5 to TRBJ1-2, with TRBD1 matching 7 bases. The V gene end was trimmed by 6 bases and the J gene end by 3 bases; junction bases not matched to a gene: 10. The CDR3 length is 15 residues. The V gene's germline CDR1 is MNHEY and CDR2 SVGAGI. The CDR3 sequence is CASSSTEGAYYGYTF. CDR3 in DNA: TGTGCCAGCAGCAGCACCGAGGGGGCTTACTATGGCTACACCTTC.

This clone was detected only once. The rearrangement joins TRBV15 to TRBJ1-5, with D possibly matching TRBD1 (6 bases). Trimming took off 11 bases at V and 0 bases at J, with 11 bases between the two ends. CDR1 is LNHNV and CDR2 is YYDKDF in the germline V gene (reference sequence). The length of the CDR3 is 13 residues. CDR3 DNA: TGTGCCTCCCAGGGGTATAGCAATCAGCCCCAGCATTTT. It encodes CASQGYSNQPQHF. Combining the CDR3 with reference TRBV15 and TRBJ1-5 gives the whole variable domain DAMVIQNPRYQVTQFGKPVTLSCSQTLNHNVMYWYQQKSSQAPKLLFHYYDKDFNNEADTPDNFQSRRPNTSFCFLDIRSPGLGDTAMYLCASQGYSNQPQHFGDGTRLSIL.

This clone showed up just a few times. V gene TRBV6-5 combines with J gene TRBJ1-1; TRBD1 agrees at 7 bases. The CDR3 runs to 16 residues. Germline CDR1 MNHEY, CDR2 SVGAGI. The trim removed 4 bases at V and 5 bases at J, leaving 13 bases unmatched. In DNA, the CDR3 is TGTGCCAGCAGTTCCCCGGGACGAGGGGGCGGGACTGAAGCTTTCTTT. It is translated as CASSSPGRGGGTEAFF.

This clone has only one observation. V gene TRBV12-5 combines with J gene TRBJ1-6, with 8 positions matching TRBD1. CDR1 is LGHNT, CDR2 FRNRAP, per germline. With V trimmed by 2 bases and J by 8 bases, 8 bases remained unmatched. The CDR3 is 16 residues long. As DNA, the CDR3 is TGTGCTAGTGGTTTGACGGACAGGGCGCGGCATTCACCCCTCCACTTT. Residues: CASGLTDRARHSPLHF.

This clone has only a few counts. The chain is built from TRBV5-4 and TRBJ2-1, with 10 positions matching TRBD1. Trimming took 3 bases from V and 0 from J; bases not matched to a gene: 9. This CDR3 has 18 amino acids. Germline CDR1 reads SGHNT; CDR2 reads YYREEE (reference sequence). This CDR3 reads CASSYPDRGAASYNEQFF. CDR3 sequence (DNA): TGTGCCAGCAGCTACCCGGACAGGGGGGCAGCCTCCTACAATGAGCAGTTCTTC.